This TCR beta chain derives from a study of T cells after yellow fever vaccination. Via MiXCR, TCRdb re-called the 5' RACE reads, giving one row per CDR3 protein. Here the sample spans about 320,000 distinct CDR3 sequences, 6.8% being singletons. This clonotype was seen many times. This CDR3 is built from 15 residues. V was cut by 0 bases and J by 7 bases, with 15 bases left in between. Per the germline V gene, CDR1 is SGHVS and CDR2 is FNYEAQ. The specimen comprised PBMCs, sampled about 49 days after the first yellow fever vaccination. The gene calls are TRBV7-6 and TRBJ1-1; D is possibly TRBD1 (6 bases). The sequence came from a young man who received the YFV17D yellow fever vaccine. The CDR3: CASSLAAQGIDEAFF. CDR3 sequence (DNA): TGTGCCAGCAGCTTAGCTGCACAGGGTATAGATGAAGCTTTCTTT. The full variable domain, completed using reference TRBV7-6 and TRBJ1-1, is GAGVSQSPRYKVTKRGQDVALRCDPISGHVSLYWYRQALGQGPEFLTYFNYEAQQDKSGLPNDRFSAERPEGSISTLTIQRTEQRDSAMYRCASSLAAQGIDEAFFGQGTRLTVV.